The 13 T cell receptor beta chains reported below all come from one sample, sequenced in a study of T cell repertoires in cytomegalovirus infection. TCRdb itself ran the reads through MiXCR, one entry per CDR3 protein. The sample yields 200,000 to 300,000 distinct CDR3 sequences, approximately 10% seen once. The sequencing sample was made of PBMCs. These receptors came from a human donor in good health (CMV status not recorded). Some clones in this sample may be carry-over from other donors' samples.

This clonotype was seen a handful of times. CDR3 DNA sequence: TGTGCCAGCAGCAAAGGGGAAGGTTTTAATTCACCCCTCCACTTT. This translates into CASSKGEGFNSPLHF. The rearrangement joins TRBV7-2 to TRBJ1-6, with D perhaps matching TRBD1 (5 bases). The CDR3 runs to 15 residues. The ends were cut back, 5 bases at V and 6 bases at J, with 14 bases in the middle. The germline V gene encodes CDR1 SGHTA and CDR2 FQGNSA.

In its sample, this clonotype was seen many times. CDR3 DNA sequence: TGTGCCACCCAGACAGGGGGTGAGGGCTACACCTTC. This encodes CATQTGGEGYTF. The chain links TRBV7-2 to TRBJ1-2; TRBD1 matches 9 bases. Germline trimming cut 10 bases from V and 8 bases from J; bases unmatched to any gene: 8. Germline V lookup: CDR1 SGHTA, CDR2 FQGNSA. The CDR3 has 12 residues. Full variable domain (missing parts from reference TRBV7-2 and TRBJ1-2): GAGVSQSPSNKVTEKGKDVELRCDPISGHTALYWYRQSLGQGLEFLIYFQGNSAPDKSGLPSDRFSAERTGGSVSTLTIQRTQQEDSAVYLCATQTGGEGYTFGSGTRLTVV.

This clonotype was seen ten or more times. This chain joins TRBV7-2 and TRBJ2-1; no clear D gene. V lost 5 bases to trimming and J lost 0 bases, with 14 bases between them. Germline V gene lookup returns CDR1 SGHTA and CDR2 FQGNSA. The CDR3 has 16 amino acids. The CDR3 DNA sequence: TGTGCCAGCAGCACAACTCTAGTGAGCTCCTACAATGAGCAGTTCTTC. The encoded protein is CASSTTLVSSYNEQFF.

Ten or more counts support this clonotype. This rearrangement joins TRBV7-2 to TRBJ2-1, with 11 bases fitting TRBD2. Germline CDR1 SGHTA, CDR2 FQGNSA. Unmatched junction bases numbered 4, after V lost 5 bases and J lost 4 bases. CDR3 length equals 15 residues. The CDR3 sequence: CASSPGTSGYNEQFF. CDR3 bases: TGTGCCAGCAGCCCCGGGACTAGCGGTTACAATGAGCAGTTCTTC.

This clonotype occurred many times. The chain carries TRBV7-6 and TRBJ2-7, with D perhaps TRBD2 (6 bases). The V gene's germline CDR1 is SGHVS and CDR2 FNYEAQ. V was shortened by 2 bases and J by 2 bases, with 19 bases between the two germline ends. There are 17 residues in the CDR3. The DNA for the CDR3 is TGTGCCAGCAGCTTACGCCACCCGGGAGCCAATACCTACGAGCAGTACTTC. Amino acid sequence: CASSLRHPGANTYEQYF.

This clonotype was observed a handful of times. The chain recombines TRBV7-2 with TRBJ2-1; TRBD2 matches at 11 bases. The trim removed 6 bases at V and 0 bases at J, leaving 4 bases unmatched. CDR1 and CDR2 (germline): SGHTA, FQGNSA. The CDR3 spans 16 residues. In DNA form, the CDR3 reads TGTGCCAGCAGTCTAGCGGGGGGCACCTCCTACAATGAGCAGTTCTTC. Translation: CASSLAGGTSYNEQFF.

This clonotype was found a few times. The V call is TRBV20-1, the J call TRBJ2-2; D could derive from TRBD1 or TRBD2 (5 bases each). V was trimmed by 5 bases and J by 4 bases, leaving 14 bases between them. The germline V gene encodes CDR1 DFQATT and CDR2 SNEGSKA (reference sequence). The CDR3 consists of 14 residues. The CDR3 sequence is CSARGSGGTGELFF. The CDR3 nucleotides are TGCAGTGCTCGGGGTAGTGGGGGCACCGGGGAGCTGTTTTTT.

This clonotype came up many times. The rearrangement uses TRBV7-2 and TRBJ1-2; 8 nucleotides line up with TRBD1. The CDR3 totals 14 residues. Germline trimming cut 5 bases from V and 3 bases from J; bases unmatched to any gene: 5. From germline, CDR1 is SGHTA and CDR2 FQGNSA. The CDR3 spells CASSPRTGHYGYTF. The DNA for the CDR3 is TGTGCCAGCAGCCCCAGGACAGGGCACTATGGCTACACCTTC. The full variable domain, in which reference TRBV7-2 and TRBJ1-2 provide the parts outside the CDR3, is GAGVSQSPSNKVTEKGKDVELRCDPISGHTALYWYRQSLGQGLEFLIYFQGNSAPDKSGLPSDRFSAERTGGSVSTLTIQRTQQEDSAVYLCASSPRTGHYGYTFGSGTRLTVV.

The sample holds many counts of this clonotype. The chain uses TRBV28 and TRBJ2-1, with D uncertain. The CDR3 spans 14 residues. The V gene's germline CDR1 is MDHEN and CDR2 SYDVKM. The germline V and J ends were trimmed by 7 bases and 4 bases, with 14 bases remaining between them. The CDR3, as DNA: TGTGCCAGCACCACGATTCTCGGTTACAATGAGCAGTTCTTC. Translated, it gives CASTTILGYNEQFF.

This clonotype appeared a few times. The J gene is TRBJ2-7, the V gene TRBV11-2; D is perhaps TRBD1 (5 bases). The V end lost 2 bases, the J end lost 4 bases, and 9 bases lay between the germline ends. The CDR3 consists of 13 residues. Germline V gene sequence: CDR1 SGHAT, CDR2 FQNNGV. The CDR3 spells CASSLSRAYEQYF. In DNA, the CDR3 is TGTGCCAGCAGCTTAAGCAGGGCGTACGAGCAGTACTTC.

This clonotype has ten or more counts. The genes are TRBV12-3 or TRBV12-4 and TRBJ2-3, with TRBD2 matching 7 bases. The CDR3 has 15 residues. J was trimmed by 12 bases and V by 2 bases; bases with no gene match: 14. This chain's CDR3 is CASSLTPPPGGGQYF. CDR3 sequence (DNA): TGTGCCAGCAGTTTAACGCCCCCCCCAGGCGGGGGTCAGTATTTT.

This clonotype was recorded a few times. The gene calls are TRBV14 and TRBJ2-6; 8 bases are shared with TRBD1. CDR1 and CDR2 (germline): SGHDN, FVKESK. The CDR3 consists of 19 residues. V was pared by 4 bases and J by 0 bases, with 11 bases of the junction left unmatched. The CDR3 region has the DNA TGTGCCAGCAGCCTACTGCCGGGACAGGCAGGCTCTGGGGCCAACGTCCTGACTTTC. Its translation: CASSLLPGQAGSGANVLTF.

The chain joins TRBV28 to TRBJ1-1; tentatively, D is TRBD1 (6 bases). Trimming took 2 bases from V and 4 from J, leaving 17 bases between them. CDR1 and CDR2 (germline): MDHEN, SYDVKM. The CDR3 is 16 amino acids. Here the CDR3 reads CASSLPGHPLFTEAFF. The CDR3 DNA is TGTGCCAGCAGTTTACCGGGACATCCCCTCTTCACTGAAGCTTTCTTT.